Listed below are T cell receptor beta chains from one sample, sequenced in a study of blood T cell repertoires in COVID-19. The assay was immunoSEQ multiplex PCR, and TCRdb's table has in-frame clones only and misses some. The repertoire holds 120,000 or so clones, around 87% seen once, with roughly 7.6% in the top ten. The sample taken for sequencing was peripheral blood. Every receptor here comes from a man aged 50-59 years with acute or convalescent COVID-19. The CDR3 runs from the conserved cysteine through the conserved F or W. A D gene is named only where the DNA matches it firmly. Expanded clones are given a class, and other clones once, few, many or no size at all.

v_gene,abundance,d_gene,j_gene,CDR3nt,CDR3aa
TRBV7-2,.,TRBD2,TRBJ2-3,TGTGCCAGCGCTAGCGGGAGGGCAATTACAGATACGCAGTATTTT,CASASGRAITDTQYF
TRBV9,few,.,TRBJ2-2,TGTGCCAGCGGGAGGGTCGGGACAACTGATACCGGGGAGCTGTTTTTT,CASGRVGTTDTGELFF
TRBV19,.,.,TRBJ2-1,TGTGCCAGTCGACTTAGAGGGGAGCAGTTCTTC,CASRLRGEQFF
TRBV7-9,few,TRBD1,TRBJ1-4,TGTGCCAGCAGCCCGACAGGGTTCACTAATGAAAAACTGTTTTTT,CASSPTGFTNEKLFF
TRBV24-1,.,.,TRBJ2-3,TGTGCCACCAGTGATCCCACCCCGGCCGAGGCGGATACGCAGTATTTT,CATSDPTPAEADTQYF
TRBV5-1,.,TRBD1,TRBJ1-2,TGCGCCAGCAGCCCAGGGACAGGGGAAAGTGGCTACACCTTC,CASSPGTGESGYTF
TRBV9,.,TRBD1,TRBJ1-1,TGTGCCAGCAGCCAGGGGGCTGGCACTGAAGCTTTCTTT,CASSQGAGTEAFF
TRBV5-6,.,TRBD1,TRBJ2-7,TGTGCCAGCAGCTTCGGGACAGGGGATACGCAGCAGTACTTC,CASSFGTGDTQQYF
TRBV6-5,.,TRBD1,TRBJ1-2,TGTGCCAGCAGTCGACCCGGACAGGCTAACTATGGCTACACCTTC,CASSRPGQANYGYTF
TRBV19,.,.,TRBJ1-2,TGTGCCAGTAGTATGAGTCCAGGGTGGCAATATGGCTACACCTTC,CASSMSPGWQYGYTF
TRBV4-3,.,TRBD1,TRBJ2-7,TGCGCCAGCAGCCAAGGGGACAGGTCTCGGGACGAGCAGTACTTC,CASSQGDRSRDEQYF
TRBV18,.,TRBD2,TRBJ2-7,TGTGCCAGCTCACAGGGGACTAGCGGCCCCTACGAGCAGTACTTC,CASSQGTSGPYEQYF
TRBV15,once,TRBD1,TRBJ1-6,TGTGCCACCAGCAGGGTCAGACAGGGAGCCAGGTCACCCCTCCACTTT,CATSRVRQGARSPLHF
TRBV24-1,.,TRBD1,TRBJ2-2,TGTGCCACCAGTGATTTGGGGACAGGGGGCAACACCGGGGAGCTGTTTTTT,CATSDLGTGGNTGELFF
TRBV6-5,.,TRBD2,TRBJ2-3,TGTGCCAGCAGTTCCCTGGGAGGGGGCACAGATACGCAGTATTTT,CASSSLGGGTDTQYF
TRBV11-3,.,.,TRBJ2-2,TGTGCCAGCAGCAAGGGTCAGGGATCCACCGGGGAGCTGTTTTTT,CASSKGQGSTGELFF
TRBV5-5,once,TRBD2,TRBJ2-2,TGTGCCAGCAGCTTCGCTAGCGGTATCACCGGGGAGCTGTTTTTT,CASSFASGITGELFF
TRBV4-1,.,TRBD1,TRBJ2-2,TGCGCCAGCAGCCAAGGCGGGACAGGCTACACCGGGGAGCTGTTTTTT,CASSQGGTGYTGELFF
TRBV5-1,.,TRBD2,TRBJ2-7,TGCGCCAGCTCTAGCGGGAGCTCCTACGAGCAGTACTTC,CASSSGSSYEQYF
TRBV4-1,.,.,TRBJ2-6,TGCGCCAGCAGCTTCAATCAGGGCTCTGGGGCCAACGTCCTGACTTTC,CASSFNQGSGANVLTF
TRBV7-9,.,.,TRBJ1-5,TGTGCCAGCAGCTTAGTGGGGGCCATGAGCAATCAGCCCCAGCATTTT,CASSLVGAMSNQPQHF
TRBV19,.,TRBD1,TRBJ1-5,TGTGCCAGTAGTATTGACAGGGGTAGCAATCAGCCCCAGCATTTT,CASSIDRGSNQPQHF
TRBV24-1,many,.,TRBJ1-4,TGTGCCACCAGTGATCCCACACAGCCCGGAAAACTGTTTTTT,CATSDPTQPGKLFF
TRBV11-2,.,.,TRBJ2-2,TGTGCCAGCAGCTTAGTTCTCGGGGAGCTGTTTTTT,CASSLVLGELFF
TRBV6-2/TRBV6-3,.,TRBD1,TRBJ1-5,TGTGCCAGCAGCGCGACAGGGTTGAGCAATCAGCCCCAGCATTTT,CASSATGLSNQPQHF
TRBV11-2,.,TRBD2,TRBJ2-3,TGTGCCAGCAGCCACGAGCGGGAGGTGTGGACAGATACGCAGTATTTT,CASSHEREVWTDTQYF
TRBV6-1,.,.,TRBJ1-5,TGTGCCAGCAGTGAAAAAGCGAGCAATCAGCCCCAGCATTTT,CASSEKASNQPQHF
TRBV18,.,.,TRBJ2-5,TGTGCCAGCTCACCAGGTGGGGGCCCAGAGACCCAGTACTTC,CASSPGGGPETQYF
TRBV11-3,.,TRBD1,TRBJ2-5,TGTGCCAGCAGCCCGCCGGGACAGTACCAAGAGACCCAGTACTTC,CASSPPGQYQETQYF
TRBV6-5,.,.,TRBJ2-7,TGTGCCAGCCAGGGTGACGTACCCTACGAGCAGTACTTC,CASQGDVPYEQYF
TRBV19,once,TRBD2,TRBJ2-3,TGTGCCAGTCGAGGACTAGATGTGTTGGATACGCAGTATTTT,CASRGLDVLDTQYF
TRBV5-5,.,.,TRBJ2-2,TGTGCCAGCAGCTTAAAAGGGGCCAGCACCGGGGAGCTGTTTTTT,CASSLKGASTGELFF
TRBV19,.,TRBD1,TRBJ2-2,TGTGCCAGCATAACCGGGACAGGGGAAACCGGGGAGCTGTTTTTT,CASITGTGETGELFF
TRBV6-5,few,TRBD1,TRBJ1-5,TGTGCCAGCAGACAAGGGACAGGTGGCCAGCCCCAGCATTTT,CASRQGTGGQPQHF
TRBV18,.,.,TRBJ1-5,TGTGCCAGCTCACTCGAACAGGGACGCAATCAGCCCCAGCATTTT,CASSLEQGRNQPQHF
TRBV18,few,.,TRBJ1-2,TGTGCCAGCTCACCCCAGACGGCAGGGCAAAACTATGGCTACACCTTC,CASSPQTAGQNYGYTF
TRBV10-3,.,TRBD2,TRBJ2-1,TGTGCCATCAGAACCGGGACTAGCGGGAGTTTTGAGCAGTTCTTC,CAIRTGTSGSFEQFF
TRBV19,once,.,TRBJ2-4,TGTGCCAGTAGTATAGTTAGCAGGCCAGGGGCCAAAAACATTCAGTACTTC,CASSIVSRPGAKNIQYF